This TCR beta chain was recorded in a study of PD-1 blockade in classical Hodgkin lymphoma. Unmatched junction bases numbered 7, after V lost 5 bases and J lost 3 bases. The V gene's germline CDR1 is KGHSH and CDR2 LQKENI. This CDR3 contains 16 residues. A note on this clone: Its antigen is as yet unknown.

The protocol was immunoSEQ multiplex PCR, while the TCRdb copy is restricted to in-frame clones and leaves out a portion. Of 30,000 to 35,000 clones listed, 75% to 95% are singletons. The study, taken as a whole, reports: Unlike CD8+ TCR diversity, which did not rise significantly by C4D1, CD4+ TCR diversity did. A reduction in baseline TCR diversity was reportedly seen in newly diagnosed patients relative to healthy donors.

Each and every patient relapsed after autologous stem cell transplantation, and patients got differing brentuximab vedotin exposure. Magnetic negative selection served to purify CD4+ T cells out of PBMCs that had been thawed. The TCR was taken from a human donor with classical Hodgkin lymphoma. The specimen comprised CD4+ T cells from blood, sampled at baseline. The rearrangement joins TRBV18 to TRBJ2-6; TRBD1 matches at 7 bases. CDR3 nucleotides: TGTGCCAGCTCAGCGACGACAGGGTATGGGGCCAACGTCCTGACTTTC. Its translation: CASSATTGYGANVLTF.